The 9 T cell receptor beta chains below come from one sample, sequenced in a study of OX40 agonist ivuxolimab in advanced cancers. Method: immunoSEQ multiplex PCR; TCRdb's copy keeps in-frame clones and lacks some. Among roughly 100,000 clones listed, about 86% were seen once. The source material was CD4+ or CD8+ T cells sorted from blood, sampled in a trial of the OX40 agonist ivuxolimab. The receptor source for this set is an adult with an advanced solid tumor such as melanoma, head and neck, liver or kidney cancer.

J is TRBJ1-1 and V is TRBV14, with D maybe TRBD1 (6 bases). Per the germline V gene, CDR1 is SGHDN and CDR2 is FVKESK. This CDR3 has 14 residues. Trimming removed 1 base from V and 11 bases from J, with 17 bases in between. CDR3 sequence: CASSQANVGTRAFF. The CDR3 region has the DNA TGTGCCAGCAGCCAAGCAAACGTCGGGACACGGGCTTTCTTT.

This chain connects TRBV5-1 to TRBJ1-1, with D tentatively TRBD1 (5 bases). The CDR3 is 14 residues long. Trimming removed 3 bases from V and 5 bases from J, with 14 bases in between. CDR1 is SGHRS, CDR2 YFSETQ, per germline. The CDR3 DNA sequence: TGCGCCAGCAGCTCCGGGACCGAGGGGACTGAAGCTTTCTTT. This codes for CASSSGTEGTEAFF. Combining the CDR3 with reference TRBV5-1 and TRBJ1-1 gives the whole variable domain KAGVTQTPRYLIKTRGQQVTLSCSPISGHRSVSWYQQTPGQGLQFLFEYFSETQRNKGNFPGRFSGRQFSNSRSEMNVSTLELGDSALYLCASSSGTEGTEAFFGQGTRLTVV.

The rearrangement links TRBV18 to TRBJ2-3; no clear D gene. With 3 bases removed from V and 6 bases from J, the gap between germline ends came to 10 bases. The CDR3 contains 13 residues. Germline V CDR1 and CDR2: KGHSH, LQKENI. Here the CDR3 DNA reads TGTGCCAGCTCACCGCAGGAAACCGATACGCAGTATTTT. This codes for CASSPQETDTQYF.

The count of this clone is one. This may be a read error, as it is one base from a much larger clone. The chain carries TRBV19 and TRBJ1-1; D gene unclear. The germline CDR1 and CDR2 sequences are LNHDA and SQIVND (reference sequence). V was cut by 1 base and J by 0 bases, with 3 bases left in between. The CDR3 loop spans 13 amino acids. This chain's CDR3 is CASSIGMNTEAFF. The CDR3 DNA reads TGTGCCAGTAGTATAGGGATGAACACTGAAGCTTTCTTT.

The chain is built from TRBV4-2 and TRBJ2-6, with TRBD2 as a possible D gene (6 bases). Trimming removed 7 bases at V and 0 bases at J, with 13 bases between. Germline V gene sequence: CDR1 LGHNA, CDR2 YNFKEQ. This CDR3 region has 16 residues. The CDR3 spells CASNWGGASGANVLTF. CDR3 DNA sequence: TGTGCCAGCAATTGGGGCGGGGCCTCTGGGGCCAACGTCCTGACTTTC.

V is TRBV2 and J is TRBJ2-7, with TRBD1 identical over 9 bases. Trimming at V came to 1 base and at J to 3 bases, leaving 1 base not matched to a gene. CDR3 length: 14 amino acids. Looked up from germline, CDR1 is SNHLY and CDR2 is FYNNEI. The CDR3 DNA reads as TGTGCCAGCAGTGAAGAGACAGGGGGCTACGAGCAGTACTTC. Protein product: CASSEETGGYEQYF.

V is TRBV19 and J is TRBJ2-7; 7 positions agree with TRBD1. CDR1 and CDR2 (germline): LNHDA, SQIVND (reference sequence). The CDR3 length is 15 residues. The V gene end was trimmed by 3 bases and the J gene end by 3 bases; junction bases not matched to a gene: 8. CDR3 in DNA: TGTGCCAGTAGTATCGAGACAGGGACCTTCTACGAGCAGTACTTC. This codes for CASSIETGTFYEQYF.

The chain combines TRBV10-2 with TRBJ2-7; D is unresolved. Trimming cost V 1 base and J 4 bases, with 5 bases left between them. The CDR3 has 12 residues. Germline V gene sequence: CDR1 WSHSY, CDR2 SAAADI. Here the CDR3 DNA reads TGCGCCAGCAGTGAGTTGGGGTACGAGCAGTACTTC. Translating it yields CASSELGYEQYF.

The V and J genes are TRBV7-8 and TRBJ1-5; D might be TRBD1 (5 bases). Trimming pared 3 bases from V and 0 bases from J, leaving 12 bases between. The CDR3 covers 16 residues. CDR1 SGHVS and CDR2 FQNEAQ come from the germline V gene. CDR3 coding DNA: TGTGCCAGCAGCTTTTCCATGGGGGATAGCAATCAGCCCCAGCATTTT. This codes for CASSFSMGDSNQPQHF.